This TCR beta chain was sequenced during a study of blood T cell repertoires in COVID-19. Study background: Specimens from acute and convalescent COVID-19 originated in the United States, Italy and Spain. From T cells, B-cell-depleted T cells, or PBMCs came the material, which was cDNA or gDNA.

The authors' processing: Amplification of reference gene primers provided the estimated nucleated cell counts. Generated by immunoSEQ multiplex PCR, the TCRdb table keeps only in-frame clones and is missing some. Clonal size and the V and J genes are those of that table, whereas D and trimming came from the DNA. The sample contains approximately 50,000 clones, roughly 77% of which appear only once. The length of the CDR3 is 16 residues. The V segment lost 9 bases and the J segment 4 bases; nucleotides outside the gene matches: 15. CDR1 is SNHLY and CDR2 is FYNNEI in the germline V gene. The J gene is TRBJ2-5, the V gene TRBV2, with TRBD1 identical over 9 bases. The sequenced sample was peripheral blood. The clonotype comes from a man between 65 and 85 years old with active or convalescent COVID-19. CDR3 sequence reads: CASSVEPGTGRETQYF. CDR3 in DNA: TGTGCCAGTTCTGTCGAACCCGGGACAGGGAGAGAGACCCAGTACTTC.